The 31 T cell receptor beta chains listed next were all sequenced from one sample in a study of cytomegalovirus exposure and HLA in healthy donors. Vbeta (60) and Jbeta (13) primers were used in the PCR. Clones were sequenced by immunoSEQ multiplex PCR, and TCRdb holds only the in-frame ones, with some missing. The profile shows a few hundred thousand clones, 80% to 95% of them singletons. The specimen was PBMCs. These receptors originate from a girl aged 2 to 10 in good health and CMV-seronegative.

CDR3 loop: CASSPLEAGVSSYEQYF. The CDR3 region has the DNA TGCGCCAGCAGCCCCCTCGAAGCGGGGGTGAGCTCCTACGAGCAGTACTTC. The chain uses TRBV4-1 and TRBJ2-7, with 8 bases matching TRBD2. CDR3 size: 17 residues. Germline CDR1 MGHRA, CDR2 YSYEKL. V shed 4 bases and J 0 bases; nucleotides not matched to a gene: 11.

This clone was found a few times. V gene TRBV5-4 combines with J gene TRBJ1-1, with a possible D match to TRBD1 (6 bases). This CDR3 region has 15 residues. CDR1 SGHNT and CDR2 YYREEE come from the germline V gene (reference sequence). V shed 0 bases and J shed 0 bases, with 9 bases lying between them. In DNA form, the CDR3 reads TGTGCCAGCAGCTTGGCAGGGGCCTTGAACACTGAAGCTTTCTTT. Protein sequence: CASSLAGALNTEAFF.

The CDR3 sequence is CASSMGQGAGTGELFF. In DNA, the CDR3 is TGTGCCAGCAGCATGGGACAGGGTGCTGGCACCGGGGAGCTGTTTTTT. V is TRBV5-4 and J is TRBJ2-2; 9 nucleotides line up with TRBD1. CDR3 length equals 16 residues. In germline, CDR1 is SGHNT, CDR2 YYREEE (reference sequence). With V trimmed by 4 bases and J by 4 bases, 8 bases remained unmatched. The full variable domain, in which reference TRBV5-4 and TRBJ2-2 provide the parts outside the CDR3, is ETGVTQSPTHLIKTRGQQVTLRCSSQSGHNTVSWYQQALGQGPQFIFQYYREEENGRGNFPPRFSGLQFPNYSSELNVNALELDDSALYLCASSMGQGAGTGELFFGEGSRLTVL.

The CDR3 here is CASSKEASGYEQYF. The CDR3 nucleotides read TGTGCCAGCAGCAAAGAGGCTAGCGGGTACGAGCAGTACTTC. This rearrangement joins TRBV21-1 to TRBJ2-7; the table names TRBD2, a call not compared with the DNA. TRBV21-1 is termed a pseudogene. The CDR3 sequence is 14 residues long.

This chain links TRBV5-4 with TRBJ2-5; TRBD1 matches 7 bases. V lost 0 bases and J lost 4; bases outside the gene matches: 3. This CDR3 is built from 14 residues. The V gene's germline CDR1 is SGHNT and CDR2 YYREEE (reference sequence). The CDR3 nucleotides are TGTGCCAGCAGCTTGGAGCCAGGGGGAGAGACCCAGTACTTC. This encodes CASSLEPGGETQYF.

The rearrangement links TRBV4-2 to TRBJ2-3; D is perhaps TRBD2 (5 bases). The germline gives CDR1 LGHNA, CDR2 YNFKEQ. V was clipped by 0 bases and J by 6 bases, with 13 bases between them. The CDR3 contains 15 residues. CDR3 residues: CASSQDPGMGDTQYF. In nucleotides, the CDR3 is TGTGCCAGCAGCCAAGATCCGGGAATGGGCGATACGCAGTATTTT.

This chain connects TRBV29-1 to TRBJ2-6, with TRBD2 matching 7 bases. V was pared by 7 bases and J by 4 bases, with 4 bases of the junction left unmatched. Looked up from germline, CDR1 is SQVTM and CDR2 is ANQGSEA. The CDR3 is 13 residues long. The CDR3 here is CSGLAPGANVLTF. The CDR3 DNA follows: TGCAGCGGACTAGCACCCGGGGCCAACGTCCTGACTTTC. Full variable domain (outside the CDR3, taken from reference TRBV29-1 and TRBJ2-6): SAVISQKPSRDICQRGTSLTIQCQVDSQVTMMFWYRQQPGQSLTLIATANQGSEATYESGFVIDKFPISRPNLTFSTLTVSNMSPEDSSIYLCSGLAPGANVLTFGAGSRLTVL.

The chain joins TRBV11-3 to TRBJ2-1; 8 nucleotides agree with TRBD2. CDR3 length: 15 amino acids. CDR1 and CDR2 from the germline V gene are SGHNT and YENEEA. After removal of 5 bases from V and 4 bases from J, the junction contained 7 bases not matched to a gene. CDR3 nucleotide sequence: TGTGCCAGCAGCCCCTACGGGGGGGCGTACAATGAGCAGTTCTTC. Its protein product is CASSPYGGAYNEQFF.

The V and J genes are TRBV27 and TRBJ1-5, with D possibly TRBD1 on 6 matching bases. The V gene lost 2 bases and the J gene lost 5 bases, with 19 bases spanning the gap. The CDR3 is 17 amino acids. Germline CDR1 reads MNHEY; CDR2 reads SMNVEV (reference sequence). Here the CDR3 DNA reads TGTGCCAGCAGTTTAAGGGACACCCCCGGCGGCGATCAGCCCCAGCATTTT. This gives the protein CASSLRDTPGGDQPQHF.

This rearrangement joins TRBV5-6 to TRBJ2-5; 7 bases line up with TRBD2. Germline V gene lookup returns CDR1 SGHDT and CDR2 YYEEEE. CDR3 size: 15 residues. Unmatched junction bases numbered 8, after V lost 4 bases and J lost 2 bases. Here the CDR3 DNA reads TGTGCCAGCAGCCCTGGGGCAGCGGGACAAGAGACCCAGTACTTC. Its protein is CASSPGAAGQETQYF. Supplemented by reference TRBV5-6 and TRBJ2-5, the full variable domain reads DAGVTQSPTHLIKTRGQQVTLRCSPKSGHDTVSWYQQALGQGPQFIFQYYEEEERQRGNFPDRFSGHQFPNYSSELNVNALLLGDSALYLCASSPGAAGQETQYFGPGTRLLVL.

This chain connects TRBV5-5 to TRBJ2-5; TRBD2 matches at 7 bases. CDR3 size: 16 residues. V lost 4 bases, J lost 4 bases, and 13 bases stayed unmatched. Per germline, CDR1 SGHKS and CDR2 YYEKEE (reference sequence). DNA for the CDR3: TGTGCCAGCAGCCCGGAGTGGGGAGGGCCTCCAGAGACCCAGTACTTC. Encoded protein: CASSPEWGGPPETQYF.

The chain couples TRBV11-3 to TRBJ2-3, with D possibly TRBD1 on 5 matching bases. The CDR3 has 13 residues. V was shortened by 3 bases and J by 8 bases, with 12 bases between the two germline ends. The germline V gene encodes CDR1 SGHNT and CDR2 YENEEA. The CDR3 DNA reads as TGTGCCAGCAGCTTTGGGGCCAAGGGTACGCAGTATTTT. This encodes CASSFGAKGTQYF.

This clone was counted once. V is TRBV7-2 and J is TRBJ1-5; the D is unclear. V lost 3 bases and J lost 4, with 7 bases in between. The CDR3 has 13 residues. The germline V gene has CDR1 SGHTA and CDR2 FQGNSA. The CDR3 here is CASSFYENQPQHF. CDR3 in DNA: TGTGCCAGCAGCTTCTACGAGAATCAGCCCCAGCATTTT.

The rearrangement joins TRBV7-8 to TRBJ2-1; 9 bases line up with TRBD2. This CDR3 has 18 amino acids. The J segment lost 5 bases and the V segment lost 3 bases, leaving 14 bases of the junction unmatched. Germline V lookup: CDR1 SGHVS, CDR2 FQNEAQ. DNA for the CDR3: TGTGCCAGCAGCTTGAAACTAGCGGGCCTCTCTCTTAACAATGAGCAGTTCTTC. Protein: CASSLKLAGLSLNNEQFF.

This clone was detected only once. The chain employs TRBV29-1 and TRBJ2-7, with D hard to call. Germline values: CDR1 SQVTM, CDR2 ANQGSEA. This CDR3 is 14 amino acids long. V lost 0 bases, J lost 3 bases, and 12 bases lay in between. This chain's CDR3 is CSVEDPGVGYEQYF. CDR3 nucleotides: TGCAGCGTTGAAGACCCCGGAGTGGGCTACGAGCAGTACTTC.

The chain recombines TRBV5-1 with TRBJ1-6; 9 bases are a match to TRBD1. The J segment lost 8 bases and the V segment lost 4 bases, leaving 13 bases of the junction unmatched. CDR3 length: 17 amino acids. Per the germline V gene, CDR1 is SGHRS and CDR2 is YFSETQ. The CDR3 sequence: CASSMRPGQGRDSPLHF. In DNA, the CDR3 is TGCGCCAGCAGCATGAGACCGGGACAGGGTCGCGATTCACCCCTCCACTTT.

This clone was seen only a few times. The chain's CDR3 is CASSLWAGDLYTF. For the CDR3, the DNA is TGCGCCAGCAGCTTGTGGGCAGGGGATCTCTACACCTTC. The chain couples TRBV5-1 to TRBJ1-2; perhaps TRBD1 as D (6 bases). Germline-derived CDR1 and CDR2 are SGHRS and YFSETQ. There are 13 residues in the CDR3. With 1 base removed from V and 10 bases from J, the gap between germline ends came to 14 bases.

The chain carries TRBV2 and TRBJ2-7; 9 nucleotides agree with TRBD2. Per the germline V gene, CDR1 is SNHLY and CDR2 is FYNNEI. V was clipped by 6 bases and J by 5 bases; unmatched bases: 8. This CDR3 region has 14 residues. CDR3 coding DNA: TGTGCCAGCAGACAGTGGACTAGCGCGGACGAGCAGTACTTC. Translated, it gives CASRQWTSADEQYF.

The chain combines TRBV27 with TRBJ1-1; 7 nucleotides line up with TRBD1. The CDR3 covers 12 residues. The germline V gene has CDR1 MNHEY and CDR2 SMNVEV (reference sequence). J was trimmed by 7 bases and V by 8 bases; bases with no gene match: 7. The CDR3 coding sequence is TGTGCCAGCCGTTCAGGGGGTTATGAAGCTTTCTTT. It specifies CASRSGGYEAFF.

The V and J genes are TRBV4-1 and TRBJ2-2; D is undetermined. V was shortened by 2 bases and J by 1 base, with 8 bases between the two germline ends. Germline CDR1 and CDR2: MGHRA and YSYEKL. The CDR3 runs 15 residues. CDR3 sequence (DNA): TGCGCCAGCAGCCAATATCCAGGGAACACCGGGGAGCTGTTTTTT. This encodes CASSQYPGNTGELFF.

This chain joins TRBV30 and TRBJ1-1; D perhaps matches TRBD1 (5 bases). Trimming removed 0 bases from V and 1 base from J, with 9 bases in between. CDR3 length equals 14 residues. Germline assignment: CDR1 GTSNPN and CDR2 SVGIG (reference sequence). The CDR3 nucleotides read TGTGCCTGGAGTGTGACGGGGGGGAACACTGAAGCTTTCTTT. Translation gives CAWSVTGGNTEAFF.

The chain combines TRBV27 with TRBJ1-4; D gene uncertain. This CDR3 region has 14 residues. CDR1 is MNHEY, CDR2 SMNVEV, per germline (reference sequence). Trimming removed 5 bases from V and 4 bases from J, with 11 bases in between. Written as DNA, the CDR3 is TGTGCCAGCAGTCCCCGAGGGCTTAATGAAAAACTGTTTTTT. The encoded protein is CASSPRGLNEKLFF.

The V and J genes are TRBV2 and TRBJ1-3; D may be TRBD1 (6 bases). Germline V gives CDR1 SNHLY, CDR2 FYNNEI. The germline V and J ends were trimmed by 6 bases and 6 bases, with 12 bases remaining between them. The CDR3 extends over 13 amino acids. Here the CDR3 DNA reads TGTGCCAGCAGAGGGGGGGCGATAAACACCATATATTTT. It translates to CASRGGAINTIYF.

The chain carries TRBV9 and TRBJ2-7; TRBD2 aligns across 8 bases. The CDR3 spans 13 residues. V lost 0 bases, J lost 7 bases, and 3 bases stayed unmatched. CDR1 SGDLS and CDR2 YYNGEE come from the germline V gene. DNA for the CDR3: TGTGCCAGCAGCGTAGTCAGCGGGGGAGAGCAGTACTTC. Protein sequence: CASSVVSGGEQYF.

The chain uses TRBV7-2 and TRBJ2-7; perhaps TRBD2 as D (5 bases). The ends were cut back, 4 bases at V and 2 bases at J, with 15 bases in the middle. Germline V gene sequence: CDR1 SGHTA, CDR2 FQGNSA. This CDR3 region has 15 residues. The CDR3 DNA reads TGTGCCAGCAGCTCCCTAGTCACCGGGACCTACGAGCAGTACTTC. Protein: CASSSLVTGTYEQYF. Combining the CDR3 with reference TRBV7-2 and TRBJ2-7 gives the whole variable domain GAGVSQSPSNKVTEKGKDVELRCDPISGHTALYWYRQSLGQGLEFLIYFQGNSAPDKSGLPSDRFSAERTGGSVSTLTIQRTQQEDSAVYLCASSSLVTGTYEQYFGPGTRLTVT.

V usage is TRBV11-1 and J usage is TRBJ2-5, with 7 bases fitting TRBD1. The ends lost 1 base at V and 1 base at J; junction bases unmatched: 0. This CDR3 is 14 amino acids long. Germline-derived CDR1 and CDR2 are SGHAT and FQDESV (reference sequence). For the CDR3, the DNA is TGTGCCAGCAGCTTAGGACAGGGCCAAGAGACCCAGTACTTC. This codes for CASSLGQGQETQYF.

This sequence joins TRBV15 and TRBJ1-1; D gene unclear. Trimming removed 1 base at V and 3 bases at J, with 21 bases between. In germline, CDR1 is LNHNV, CDR2 YYDKDF (reference sequence). CDR3 size: 18 residues. The CDR3, as DNA: TGTGCCACCAGCAGAGTGGCAGATTTTGATGGGGAGGACACTGAAGCTTTCTTT. Translating it yields CATSRVADFDGEDTEAFF.

The chain employs TRBV2 and TRBJ2-2; TRBD2 matches 7 bases. CDR1 is SNHLY, CDR2 FYNNEI, per germline. The CDR3 runs to 17 residues. Unmatched junction bases numbered 16, after V lost 5 bases and J lost 7 bases. The CDR3 region is CASSPPGGLPRGGELFF. In DNA form, the CDR3 reads TGTGCCAGCAGTCCCCCGGGGGGACTTCCGCGCGGCGGGGAGCTGTTTTTT. Drawing the rest from reference TRBV2 and TRBJ2-2, the complete variable domain is EPEVTQTPSHQVTQMGQEVILRCVPISNHLYFYWYRQILGQKVEFLVSFYNNEISEKSEIFDDQFSVERPDGSNFTLKIRSTKLEDSAMYFCASSPPGGLPRGGELFFGEGSRLTVL.

The V and J genes are TRBV18 and TRBJ1-1, with TRBD1 matching 8 bases. This CDR3 is 16 amino acids long. V lost 3 bases to trimming and J lost 0 bases; unmatched junction nucleotides: 6. The germline V gene encodes CDR1 KGHSH and CDR2 LQKENI. CDR3 sequence: CASSPDRVGMNTEAFF. The CDR3 nucleotides are TGTGCCAGCTCACCGGACAGGGTCGGCATGAACACTGAAGCTTTCTTT.

The rearrangement joins TRBV10-2 to TRBJ1-6, with unresolved D. Looked up from germline, CDR1 is WSHSY and CDR2 is SAAADI. CDR3 length equals 14 residues. Trimming pared 2 bases from V and 5 bases from J, leaving 7 bases between. The CDR3 reads CASSETDNNSPLHF. CDR3 bases: TGCGCCAGCAGTGAGACAGATAATAATTCACCCCTCCACTTT.

This chain joins TRBV5-1 and TRBJ2-7; 10 positions match TRBD2. The CDR3 contains 14 residues. CDR1 is SGHRS and CDR2 is YFSETQ in the germline V gene. Trimming at V came to 5 bases and at J to 3 bases, leaving 5 bases not matched to a gene. CDR3 DNA: TGCGCCAGCAGTTATAGCGGGAGGTTCTACGAGCAGTACTTC. This codes for CASSYSGRFYEQYF.